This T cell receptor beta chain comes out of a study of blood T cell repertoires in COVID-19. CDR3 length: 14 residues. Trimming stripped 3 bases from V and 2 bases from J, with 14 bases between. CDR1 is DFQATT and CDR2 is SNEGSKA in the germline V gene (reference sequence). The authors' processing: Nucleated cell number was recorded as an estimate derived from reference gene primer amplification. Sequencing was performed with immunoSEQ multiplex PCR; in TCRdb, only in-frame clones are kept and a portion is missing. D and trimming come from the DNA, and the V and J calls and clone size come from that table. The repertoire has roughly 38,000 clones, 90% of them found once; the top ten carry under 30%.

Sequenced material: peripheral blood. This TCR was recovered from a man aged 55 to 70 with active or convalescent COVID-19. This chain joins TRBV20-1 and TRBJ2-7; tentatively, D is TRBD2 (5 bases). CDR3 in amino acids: CSASLNSGAYEQYF. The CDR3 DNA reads TGCAGTGCTAGTCTCAACAGCGGTGCCTACGAGCAGTACTTC.